This T cell receptor beta chain is drawn from a study of post-analysis software for immune sequencing data. Background on the study: There were relapsing-remitting, secondary progressive and progressive-relapsing multiple sclerosis among the disease courses included. Overall study results and limits: For normalized Chao1 diversity, multiple sclerosis patients scored significantly lower than controls did. Four or five TRBV segments (TRBV5-6, TRBV5-1 and TRBV20-1 among them) occurred more frequently in patients than in controls.

About this clonotype itself: Its antigen is as yet unknown. The junction does not match germline at one end; this may be a read error.

CDR3 length: 15 residues. CDR1 is SGHTA and CDR2 is FQGNSA in the germline V gene. The TCR beta cDNA libraries carried unique molecular identifiers. T cells numbering 1 to 10 million yielded cDNA molecules that totaled roughly 0.5 million. TCRdb independently ran MiXCR on the PCR reads; one entry per CDR3 protein. The top ten hold roughly 0.54% of the sample, which has roughly 730,000 distinct CDR3 sequences, roughly 29% seen once. The J gene is TRBJ2-3, the V gene TRBV7-2; tentative D call: TRBD1 (5 bases). The source of this sequence is a girl between 5 and 17 years old with multiple sclerosis. Material for sequencing was blood. The CDR3 coding sequence is TGTACCAGCAGCCTAACGGCAGGGCCCACAGATACACAGTATTTT. This codes for CTSSLTAGPTDTQYF.